Below, 9 T cell receptor beta chains from the same sample are listed, as sequenced in a study of cytomegalovirus exposure and HLA in healthy donors. The PCR ran on 60 Vbeta and 13 Jbeta primers. Sequencing used immunoSEQ multiplex PCR; TCRdb keeps in-frame clones, though not all of them. The data contain 200,000 to 250,000 clones, around three quarters of them singletons. Sequencing used PBMCs. Every receptor here comes from a man aged 40-55 years in good health and CMV-seronegative.

The V and J genes are TRBV7-2 and TRBJ2-7; 7 bases are a match to TRBD2. V lost 1 base and J lost 0; bases outside the gene matches: 6. The CDR3 is 16 amino acids. Germline V CDR1 and CDR2: SGHTA, FQGNSA. The CDR3 protein is CASSLGGGSSSYEQYF. The CDR3 bases are TGTGCCAGCAGCTTAGGCGGGGGTTCTAGCTCCTACGAGCAGTACTTC.

The gene calls are TRBV7-9 and TRBJ1-2; 9 nucleotides align to TRBD1. This CDR3 comprises 14 residues. The V gene's germline CDR1 is SEHNR and CDR2 FQNEAQ (reference sequence). J lost 2 bases, V lost 5 bases, and 3 bases had no gene match. The CDR3 DNA sequence: TGTGCCAGCAGCGGGACAGGGCCCAACTATGGCTACACCTTC. This sequence encodes CASSGTGPNYGYTF.

The chain links TRBV6-5 to TRBJ1-2, with 7 bases matching TRBD1. Germline V gene sequence: CDR1 MNHEY, CDR2 SVGAGI. Unmatched junction bases numbered 2, after V lost 5 bases and J lost 5 bases. The CDR3 contains 12 residues. The CDR3 spells CASSTTGYGYTF. The CDR3 DNA follows: TGTGCCAGCAGTACGACAGGGTATGGCTACACCTTC.

The chain has TRBV10-3 and TRBJ1-2; D is perhaps TRBD1 (5 bases). The CDR3 has 13 amino acids. Trimming took off 0 bases at V and 4 bases at J, with 6 bases between the two ends. Germline loops: CDR1 ENHRY, CDR2 SYGVKD. The CDR3 DNA sequence: TGTGCCATCAGTGAGTCTGACAGCTATGGCTACACCTTC. Encoded protein: CAISESDSYGYTF.

This rearrangement joins TRBV7-2 to TRBJ2-3, with D perhaps matching TRBD2 (6 bases). The CDR3 consists of 16 residues. V lost 1 base and J lost 0, with 11 bases in between. Germline V lookup: CDR1 SGHTA, CDR2 FQGNSA. CDR3: CASSLDGGFSTDTQYF. CDR3 bases: TGTGCCAGCAGCTTAGATGGGGGGTTTAGCACAGATACGCAGTATTTT.

The gene calls are TRBV7-9 and TRBJ2-5; 10 nucleotides agree with TRBD1. The V segment lost 4 bases and the J segment 3 bases; nucleotides outside the gene matches: 2. The CDR3 is 14 residues long. CDR1 is SEHNR, CDR2 FQNEAQ, per germline (reference sequence). The CDR3 nucleotides read TGTGCCAGCAGCTCGGGGACAGGGGAAGAGACCCAGTACTTC. Translating gives CASSSGTGEETQYF.

There are a few counts of this clone. This sequence joins TRBV5-1 and TRBJ2-1, with TRBD2 identical over 8 bases. The J segment lost 5 bases and the V segment lost 4 bases, leaving 8 bases of the junction unmatched. Per the germline V gene, CDR1 is SGHRS and CDR2 is YFSETQ. The CDR3 spans 15 residues. CDR3 DNA sequence: TGCGCCAGCAGCCCCATGACTAGCGACAACAATGAGCAGTTCTTC. The encoded protein is CASSPMTSDNNEQFF.

The gene calls are TRBV9 and TRBJ2-1; 11 bases line up with TRBD1. CDR3 length: 15 residues. J lost 4 bases, V lost 6 bases, and 6 bases had no gene match. Germline V gene lookup returns CDR1 SGDLS and CDR2 YYNGEE. The CDR3: CASTTGTGGYNEQFF. The CDR3 DNA follows: TGTGCCAGCACCACCGGGACAGGGGGTTACAATGAGCAGTTCTTC.

V gene TRBV7-8 combines with J gene TRBJ1-1; 7 nucleotides line up with TRBD1. In germline, CDR1 is SGHVS, CDR2 FQNEAQ. The CDR3 consists of 15 residues. V lost 3 bases to trimming and J lost 6 bases; unmatched junction nucleotides: 10. The CDR3 region is CASSFLTRGLAEAFF. The CDR3 region has the DNA TGTGCCAGCAGCTTCTTGACAAGGGGGCTCGCTGAAGCTTTCTTT.